This T cell receptor (beta chain) is drawn from a study of beta chain features in type 1 diabetes. Study results and caveats: In all four CD4+ subsets, TCRB CDR3 length was significantly, moderately reduced in type 1 diabetes.

Sorting produced populations that all topped 95% purity. The isolated RNA, all of it, was reverse transcribed, so expressed TCRB transcripts were what got sequenced. TCRdb's table, derived via immunoSEQ multiplex PCR, lists solely in-frame clones and lacks some. The table shows 95,000 to 110,000 clones, with over 25% occurring only once. As regards this clone: Its antigen is as yet unknown.

V lost 3 bases and J 8 bases, leaving 13 bases between the germline ends. The length of the CDR3 is 13 residues. Germline V gives CDR1 MNHEY, CDR2 SMNVEV (reference sequence). The sequencing input was central memory CD4+ T cells from blood. The gene calls are TRBV27 and TRBJ1-2; D gene unclear. This clonotype was obtained from a young woman with type 1 diabetes. This chain's CDR3 is CASSLGGTGGYTF. For the CDR3, the DNA is TGTGCCAGCAGTTTGGGCGGCACGGGGGGCTACACCTTC.